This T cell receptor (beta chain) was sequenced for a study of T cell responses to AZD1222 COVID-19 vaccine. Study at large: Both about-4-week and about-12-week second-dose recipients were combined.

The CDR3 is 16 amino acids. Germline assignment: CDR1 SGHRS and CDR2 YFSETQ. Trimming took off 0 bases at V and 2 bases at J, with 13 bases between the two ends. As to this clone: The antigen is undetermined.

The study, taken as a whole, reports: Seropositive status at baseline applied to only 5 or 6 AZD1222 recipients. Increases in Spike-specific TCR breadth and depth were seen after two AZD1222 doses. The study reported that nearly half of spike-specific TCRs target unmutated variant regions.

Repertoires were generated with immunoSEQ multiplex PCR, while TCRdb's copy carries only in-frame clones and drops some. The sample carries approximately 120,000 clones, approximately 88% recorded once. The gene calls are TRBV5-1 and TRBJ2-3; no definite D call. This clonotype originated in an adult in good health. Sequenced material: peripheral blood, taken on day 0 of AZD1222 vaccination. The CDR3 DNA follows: TGCGCCAGCAGCTTGGCACCACTAACAACCACAGATACGCAGTATTTT. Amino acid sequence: CASSLAPLTTTDTQYF.